This T cell receptor (beta chain) was retrieved from a study of blood T cell repertoires in COVID-19. Study in general: COVID-19 samples from acute and convalescent phases originated in the United States, Italy and Spain.

Authors' processing steps: Estimates of nucleated cell counts were drawn from the amplification of reference gene primers. Profiling relied on immunoSEQ multiplex PCR, and the TCRdb table lists in-frame clones only, not all of them. V, J and clone size are taken as reported in that table, and D and trimming were inferred from the DNA itself. The data contain roughly 100,000 clones, 70% to 85% of them seen just once; the ten biggest clones take up approximately 9.6%. This CDR3 spans 15 amino acids. J lost 8 bases, V lost 0 bases, and 3 bases had no gene match. CDR1 and CDR2 (germline): LNHNV, YYDKDF (reference sequence).

This clonotype was sampled from a man in his sixties with active or convalescent COVID-19. This rearrangement joins TRBV15 to TRBJ1-6, with 8 bases that match TRBD1. Input material: peripheral blood. The CDR3 nucleotides are TGTGCCACCAGCAGAGATCCGGGACAGGATTCACCCCTCCACTTT. As protein: CATSRDPGQDSPLHF.